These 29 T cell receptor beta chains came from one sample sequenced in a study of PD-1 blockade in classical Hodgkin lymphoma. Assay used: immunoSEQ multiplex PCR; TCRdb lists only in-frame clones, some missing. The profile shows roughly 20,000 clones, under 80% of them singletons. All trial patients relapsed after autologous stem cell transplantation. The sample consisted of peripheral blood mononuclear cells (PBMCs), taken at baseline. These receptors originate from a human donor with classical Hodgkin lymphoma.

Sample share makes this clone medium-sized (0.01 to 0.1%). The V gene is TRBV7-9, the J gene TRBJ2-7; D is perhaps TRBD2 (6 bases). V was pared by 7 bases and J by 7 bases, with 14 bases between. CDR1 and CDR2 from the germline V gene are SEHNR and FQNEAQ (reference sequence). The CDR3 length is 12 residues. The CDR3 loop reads CASTRDFPEQYF. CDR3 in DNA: TGTGCCAGCACCCGGGACTTTCCGGAGCAGTACTTC. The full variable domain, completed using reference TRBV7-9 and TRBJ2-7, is DTGVSQNPRHKITKRGQNVTFRCDPISEHNRLYWYRQTLGQGPEFLTYFQNEAQLEKSRLLSDRFSAERPKGSFSTLEIQRTEQGDSAMYLCASTRDFPEQYFGPGTRLTVT.

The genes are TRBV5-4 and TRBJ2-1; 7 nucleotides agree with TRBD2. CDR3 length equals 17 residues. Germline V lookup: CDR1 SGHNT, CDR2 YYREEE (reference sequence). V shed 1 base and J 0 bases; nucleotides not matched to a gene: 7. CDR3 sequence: CASSLPPAGRSYNEQFF. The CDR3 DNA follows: TGTGCCAGCAGCTTGCCCCCAGCGGGACGCTCCTACAATGAGCAGTTCTTC. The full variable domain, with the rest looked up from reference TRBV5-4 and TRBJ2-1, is ETGVTQSPTHLIKTRGQQVTLRCSSQSGHNTVSWYQQALGQGPQFIFQYYREEENGRGNFPPRFSGLQFPNYSSELNVNALELDDSALYLCASSLPPAGRSYNEQFFGPGTRLTVL.

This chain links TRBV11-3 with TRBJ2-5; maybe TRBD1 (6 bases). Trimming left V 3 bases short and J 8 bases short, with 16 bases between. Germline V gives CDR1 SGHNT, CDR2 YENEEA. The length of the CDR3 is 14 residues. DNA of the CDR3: TGTGCCAGCAGCTTGGACAGAGACAGGAATACCCAGTACTTC. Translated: CASSLDRDRNTQYF. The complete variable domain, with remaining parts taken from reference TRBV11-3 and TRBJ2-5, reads EAGVVQSPRYKIIEKKQPVAFWCNPISGHNTLYWYLQNLGQGPELLIRYENEEAVDDSQLPKDRFSAERLKGVDSTLKIQPAELGDSAVYLCASSLDRDRNTQYFGPGTRLLVL.

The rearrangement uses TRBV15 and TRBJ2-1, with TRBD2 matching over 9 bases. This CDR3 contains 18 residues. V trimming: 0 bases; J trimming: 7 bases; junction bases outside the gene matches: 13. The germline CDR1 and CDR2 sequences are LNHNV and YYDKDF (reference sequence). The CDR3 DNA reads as TGTGCCACCAGCAGAGATGCCCAGAGCGGGGGGAGGAGGAATGAGCAGTTCTTC. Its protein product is CATSRDAQSGGRRNEQFF.

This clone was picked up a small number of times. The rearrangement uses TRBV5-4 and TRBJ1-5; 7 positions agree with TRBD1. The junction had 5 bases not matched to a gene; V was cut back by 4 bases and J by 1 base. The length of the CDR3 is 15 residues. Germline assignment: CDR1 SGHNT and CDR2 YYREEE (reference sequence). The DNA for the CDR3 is TGTGCCAGCAGCATACAGGGGTTCAGCAATCAGCCCCAGCATTTT. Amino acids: CASSIQGFSNQPQHF.

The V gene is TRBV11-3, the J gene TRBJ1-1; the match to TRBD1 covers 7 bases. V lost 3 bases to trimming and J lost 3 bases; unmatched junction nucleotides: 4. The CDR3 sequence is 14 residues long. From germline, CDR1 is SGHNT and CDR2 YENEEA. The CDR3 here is CASSFSTGDTEAFF. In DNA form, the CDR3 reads TGTGCCAGCAGCTTTTCCACAGGGGACACTGAAGCTTTCTTT.

The CDR3 DNA reads as TGTGCCAGCAGCTTAGATTCGGTCTGGCGGGACGATCGGGAAAAACTGTTTTTT. It translates to CASSLDSVWRDDREKLFF. This rearrangement joins TRBV11-2 to TRBJ1-4, with D tentatively TRBD1 (5 bases). CDR1 and CDR2 from the germline V gene are SGHAT and FQNNGV. The CDR3 is 18 residues long. V lost 0 bases and J 8 bases, leaving 22 bases between the germline ends.

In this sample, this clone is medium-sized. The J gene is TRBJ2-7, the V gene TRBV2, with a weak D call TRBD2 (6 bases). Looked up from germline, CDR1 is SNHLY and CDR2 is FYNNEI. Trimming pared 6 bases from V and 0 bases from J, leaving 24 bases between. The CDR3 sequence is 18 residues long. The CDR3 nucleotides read TGTGCCAGCAGAGAGAGACTAGAACGATACCCGAGCTCCTACGAGCAGTACTTC. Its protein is CASRERLERYPSSYEQYF.

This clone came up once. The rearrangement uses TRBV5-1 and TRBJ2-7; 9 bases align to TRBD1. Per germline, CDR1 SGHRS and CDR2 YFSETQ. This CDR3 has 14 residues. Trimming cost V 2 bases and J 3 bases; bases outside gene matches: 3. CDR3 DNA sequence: TGCGCCAGCAGCTTTGGGGACAGGGACTACGAGCAGTACTTC. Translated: CASSFGDRDYEQYF.

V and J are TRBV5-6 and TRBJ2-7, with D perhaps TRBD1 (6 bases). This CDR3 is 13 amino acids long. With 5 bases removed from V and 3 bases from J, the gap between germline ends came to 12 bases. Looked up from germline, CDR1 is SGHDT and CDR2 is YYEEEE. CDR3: CASRHPDSYEQYF. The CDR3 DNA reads TGTGCCAGCAGACACCCGGACAGCTACGAGCAGTACTTC.

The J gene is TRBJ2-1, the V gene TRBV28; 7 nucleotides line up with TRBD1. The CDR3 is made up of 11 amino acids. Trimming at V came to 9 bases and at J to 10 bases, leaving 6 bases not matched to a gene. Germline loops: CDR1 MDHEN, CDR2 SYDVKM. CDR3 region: CASNRGREQFF. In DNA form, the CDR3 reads TGTGCCAGTAACAGGGGTCGGGAGCAGTTCTTC.

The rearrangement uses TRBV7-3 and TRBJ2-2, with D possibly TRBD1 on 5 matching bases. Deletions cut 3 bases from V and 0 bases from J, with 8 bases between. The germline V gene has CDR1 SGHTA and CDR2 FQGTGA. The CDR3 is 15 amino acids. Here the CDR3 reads CASSLAGTNTGELFF. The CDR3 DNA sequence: TGTGCCAGCAGCTTGGCAGGGACGAACACCGGGGAGCTGTTTTTT.

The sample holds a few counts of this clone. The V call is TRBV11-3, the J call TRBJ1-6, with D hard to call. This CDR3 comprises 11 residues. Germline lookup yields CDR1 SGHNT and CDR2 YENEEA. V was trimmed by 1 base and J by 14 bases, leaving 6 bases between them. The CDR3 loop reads CASSLGKTLHF. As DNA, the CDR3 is TGTGCCAGCAGCTTAGGCAAGACCCTCCACTTT.

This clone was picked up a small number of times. Here the CDR3 DNA reads TGCGCCAGCAGCTTGGCCACTAGCGGGGTGATAGATACGCAGTATTTT. Its translation is CASSLATSGVIDTQYF. This rearrangement joins TRBV5-1 to TRBJ2-3, with 10 bases matching TRBD2. Trimming removed 0 bases from V and 5 bases from J; junction bases left unmatched: 6. The CDR3 sequence is 16 residues long. The germline gives CDR1 SGHRS, CDR2 YFSETQ.

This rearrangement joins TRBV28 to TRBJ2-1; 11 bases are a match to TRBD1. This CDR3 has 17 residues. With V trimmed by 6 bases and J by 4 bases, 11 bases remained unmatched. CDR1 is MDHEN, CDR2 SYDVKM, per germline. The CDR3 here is CASRTDRGLLRYNEQFF. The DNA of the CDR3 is TGTGCCAGCAGAACGGACAGGGGGCTCCTCCGATACAATGAGCAGTTCTTC.

CDR3 sequence: CASSWDRALYGYTF. The CDR3 DNA sequence: TGTGCCAGCAGCTGGGACAGGGCCCTCTATGGCTACACCTTC. The rearrangement uses TRBV5-6 and TRBJ1-2; TRBD1 matches 9 bases. J was trimmed by 4 bases and V by 3 bases; bases with no gene match: 4. CDR3 length: 14 amino acids. Germline V lookup: CDR1 SGHDT, CDR2 YYEEEE.

CDR3 DNA: TGTGCCAGTAGCGGGAGGGCCAGGACAGATACGCAGTATTTT. Translating gives CASSGRARTDTQYF. V usage is TRBV19 and J usage is TRBJ2-3; 8 bases are a match to TRBD2. Trimming cost V 6 bases and J 3 bases; bases outside gene matches: 5. The CDR3 length is 14 residues. The germline V gene has CDR1 LNHDA and CDR2 SQIVND (reference sequence).

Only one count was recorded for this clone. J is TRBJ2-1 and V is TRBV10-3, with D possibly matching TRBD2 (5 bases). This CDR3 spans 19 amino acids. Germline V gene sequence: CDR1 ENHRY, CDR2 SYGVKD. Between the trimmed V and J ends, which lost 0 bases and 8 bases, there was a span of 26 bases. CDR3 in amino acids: CAISESISSGEPFRDEQFF. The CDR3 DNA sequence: TGTGCCATCAGTGAGTCGATCTCATCTGGGGAGCCCTTTCGCGATGAGCAGTTCTTC.

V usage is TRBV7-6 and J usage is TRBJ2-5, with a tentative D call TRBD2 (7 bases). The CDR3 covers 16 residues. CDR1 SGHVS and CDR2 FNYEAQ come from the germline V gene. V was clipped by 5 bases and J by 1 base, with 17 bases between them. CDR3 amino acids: CASSPKRGGPQETQYF. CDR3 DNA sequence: TGTGCCAGCAGCCCAAAGAGGGGGGGACCCCAAGAGACCCAGTACTTC.

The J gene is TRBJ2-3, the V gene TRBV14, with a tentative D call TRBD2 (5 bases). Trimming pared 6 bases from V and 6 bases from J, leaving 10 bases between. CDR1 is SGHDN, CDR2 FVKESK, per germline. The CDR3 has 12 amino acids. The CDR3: CASSPTGDTQYF. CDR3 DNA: TGTGCCAGCAGTCCTACGGGGGATACGCAGTATTTT.

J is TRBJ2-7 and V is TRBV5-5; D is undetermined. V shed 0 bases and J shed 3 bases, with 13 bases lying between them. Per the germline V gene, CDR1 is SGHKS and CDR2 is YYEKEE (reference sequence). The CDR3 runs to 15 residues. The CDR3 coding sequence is TGTGCCAGCAGCTTGGGATTGGTCAGAGACTACGAGCAGTACTTC. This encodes CASSLGLVRDYEQYF. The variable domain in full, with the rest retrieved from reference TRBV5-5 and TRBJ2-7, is DAGVTQSPTHLIKTRGQQVTLRCSPISGHKSVSWYQQVLGQGPQFIFQYYEKEERGRGNFPDRFSARQFPNYSSELNVNALLLGDSALYLCASSLGLVRDYEQYFGPGTRLTVT.

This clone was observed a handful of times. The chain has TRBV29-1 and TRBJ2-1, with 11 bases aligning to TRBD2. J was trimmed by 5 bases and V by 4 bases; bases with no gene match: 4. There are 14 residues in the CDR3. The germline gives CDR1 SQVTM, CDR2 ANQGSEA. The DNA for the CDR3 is TGCAGCGTTGGTGAACTAGCGGGAGACAATGAGCAGTTCTTC. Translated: CSVGELAGDNEQFF.

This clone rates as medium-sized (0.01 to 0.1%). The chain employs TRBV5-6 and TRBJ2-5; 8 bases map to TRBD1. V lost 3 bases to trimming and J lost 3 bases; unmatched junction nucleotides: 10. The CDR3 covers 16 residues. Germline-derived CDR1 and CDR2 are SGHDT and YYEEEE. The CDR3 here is CASSSGIDRGEETQYF. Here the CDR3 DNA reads TGTGCCAGCAGCTCCGGTATCGACAGGGGCGAAGAGACCCAGTACTTC.

CDR3 sequence (DNA): TGCGCCAGCAGCAGGGTCTGGGGAGAGACCCAGTACTTC. This sequence encodes CASSRVWGETQYF. J is TRBJ2-5 and V is TRBV10-1, with a possible D match to TRBD1 (5 bases). Between the trimmed V and J ends, which lost 6 bases and 4 bases, there was a span of 12 bases. The CDR3 runs to 13 residues. CDR1 is WNHNN, CDR2 SYGVQD, per germline (reference sequence).

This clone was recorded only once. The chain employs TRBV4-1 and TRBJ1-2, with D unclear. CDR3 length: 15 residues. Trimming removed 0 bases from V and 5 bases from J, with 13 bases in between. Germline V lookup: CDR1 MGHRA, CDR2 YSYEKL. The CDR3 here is CASSQDTGDLYGYTF. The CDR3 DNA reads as TGCGCCAGCAGCCAAGATACTGGTGACTTATATGGCTACACCTTC.

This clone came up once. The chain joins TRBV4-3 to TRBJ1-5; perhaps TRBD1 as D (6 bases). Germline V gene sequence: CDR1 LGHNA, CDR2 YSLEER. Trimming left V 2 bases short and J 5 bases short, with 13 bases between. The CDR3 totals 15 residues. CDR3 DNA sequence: TGCGCCAGCAGCCAAAGGGTGGCAGGGGATCAGCCCCAGCATTTT. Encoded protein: CASSQRVAGDQPQHF.

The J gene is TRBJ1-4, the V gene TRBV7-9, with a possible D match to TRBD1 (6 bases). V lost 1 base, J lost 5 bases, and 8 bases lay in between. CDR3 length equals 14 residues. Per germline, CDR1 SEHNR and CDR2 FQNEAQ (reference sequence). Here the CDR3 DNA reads TGTGCCAGCAGCTTAGGGGGGCCCAATGAAAAACTGTTTTTT. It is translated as CASSLGGPNEKLFF. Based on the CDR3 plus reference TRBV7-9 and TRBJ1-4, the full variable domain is DTGVSQNPRHKITKRGQNVTFRCDPISEHNRLYWYRQTLGQGPEFLTYFQNEAQLEKSRLLSDRFSAERPKGSFSTLEIQRTEQGDSAMYLCASSLGGPNEKLFFGSGTQLSVL.

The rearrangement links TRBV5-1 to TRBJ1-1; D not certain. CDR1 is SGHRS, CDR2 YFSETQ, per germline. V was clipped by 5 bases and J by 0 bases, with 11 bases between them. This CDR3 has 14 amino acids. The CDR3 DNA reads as TGCGCCAGCAGGGTGGAGTACTTGAACACTGAAGCTTTCTTT. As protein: CASRVEYLNTEAFF.

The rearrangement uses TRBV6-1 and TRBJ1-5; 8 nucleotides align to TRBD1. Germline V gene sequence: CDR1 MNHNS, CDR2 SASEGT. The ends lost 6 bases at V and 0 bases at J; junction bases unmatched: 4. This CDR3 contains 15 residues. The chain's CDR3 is CASRQGGISNQPQHF. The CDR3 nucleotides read TGTGCCAGCAGACAGGGGGGGATTAGCAATCAGCCCCAGCATTTT.